These 19 T cell receptor beta chains originate from one sample sequenced in a study of cytomegalovirus exposure and HLA in healthy donors. The PCR was carried out with 60 Vbeta primers and 13 Jbeta primers. Sequencing was performed with immunoSEQ multiplex PCR; in TCRdb, only in-frame clones are kept and a portion is missing. This sample has about 170,000 clones, with over 70% found just once. Sequences were obtained from PBMCs. Every receptor here comes from a woman aged 30 to 39 in good health and CMV-seropositive.

This clone was seen a single time. The chain is built from TRBV30 and TRBJ2-2; 12 bases are shared with TRBD2. The V gene's germline CDR1 is GTSNPN and CDR2 SVGIG (reference sequence). The CDR3 consists of 16 residues. J lost 6 bases, V lost 1 base, and 6 bases had no gene match. In DNA, the CDR3 is TGTGCCTGGAGTGCCCCGACTAGCGGGAGATCCGGGGAGCTGTTTTTT. It specifies CAWSAPTSGRSGELFF.

V is TRBV28 and J is TRBJ2-1; 10 bases align to TRBD2. Germline assignment: CDR1 MDHEN and CDR2 SYDVKM. The V and J ends lost 3 bases and 5 bases, in that order; junction bases with no gene match: 4. This CDR3 spans 15 amino acids. CDR3 protein: CASSFSLAGHNEQFF. Here the CDR3 DNA reads TGTGCCAGCAGTTTCTCACTAGCGGGGCACAATGAGCAGTTCTTC.

The V gene is TRBV29-1, the J gene TRBJ2-7; TRBD1 might be the D (7 bases). The CDR3 loop spans 14 amino acids. Germline values: CDR1 SQVTM, CDR2 ANQGSEA. Trimming took off 1 base at V and 5 bases at J, with 15 bases between the two ends. The CDR3: CSVEGGGGVNEQYF. For the CDR3, the DNA is TGCAGCGTTGAAGGAGGAGGGGGCGTGAACGAGCAGTACTTC.

This chain joins TRBV7-8 and TRBJ1-2, with D possibly being TRBD1 (5 bases). The CDR3 contains 14 residues. The germline V gene encodes CDR1 SGHVS and CDR2 FQNEAQ. V was cut by 5 bases and J by 4 bases, with 14 bases left in between. CDR3 DNA sequence: TGTGCCAGCAGCCGAGAGGGCGGGGGCTATGGCTACACCTTC. Translating gives CASSREGGGYGYTF.

This clone was recorded a few times. The chain joins TRBV2 to TRBJ1-2; maybe TRBD1 (5 bases). The CDR3 is 12 residues long. Trimming cost V 5 bases and J 3 bases, with 7 bases left between them. Germline values: CDR1 SNHLY, CDR2 FYNNEI. The CDR3 loop is CASSRGYYGYTF. CDR3 bases: TGTGCCAGCAGTAGGGGTTACTATGGCTACACCTTC.

This rearrangement joins TRBV7-2 to TRBJ2-7, with 8 bases fitting TRBD2. This CDR3 has 13 residues. The V and J ends lost 5 bases and 3 bases, in that order; junction bases with no gene match: 3. The V gene's germline CDR1 is SGHTA and CDR2 FQGNSA. The CDR3 sequence: CASSGSGNYEQYF. CDR3 bases: TGTGCCAGCAGCGGTAGCGGGAACTACGAGCAGTACTTC.

The chain is built from TRBV15 and TRBJ2-3; TRBD2 might be the D (6 bases). Germline CDR1 reads LNHNV; CDR2 reads YYDKDF (reference sequence). This CDR3 is built from 15 residues. Trimming took off 6 bases at V and 2 bases at J, with 15 bases between the two ends. The CDR3 coding sequence is TGTGCCACCAGAAAAGGGTGGGACTCCACAGATACGCAGTATTTT. Residues: CATRKGWDSTDTQYF.

This clone was seen a handful of times. The chain combines TRBV5-1 with TRBJ1-2; D may be TRBD1 (6 bases). This CDR3 comprises 16 residues. V lost 2 bases and J lost 0, with 14 bases in between. In germline, CDR1 is SGHRS, CDR2 YFSETQ. CDR3 loop: CASSFTSGVTNYGYTF. CDR3 coding DNA: TGCGCCAGCAGCTTTACATCAGGGGTAACTAACTATGGCTACACCTTC.

The chain joins TRBV6-1 to TRBJ1-1, with D perhaps matching TRBD1 (5 bases). The CDR3 runs 14 residues. Looked up from germline, CDR1 is MNHNS and CDR2 is SASEGT. Trimming took 1 base from V and 6 from J, leaving 12 bases between them. The CDR3 loop reads CASSEGGVYAEAFF. The CDR3 DNA reads as TGTGCCAGCAGTGAAGGGGGGGTCTACGCTGAAGCTTTCTTT.

This clone was counted once. The rearrangement links TRBV2 to TRBJ1-4; 9 nucleotides align to TRBD1. The CDR3 runs to 14 residues. V was pared by 2 bases and J by 8 bases, with 3 bases of the junction left unmatched. Germline V gives CDR1 SNHLY, CDR2 FYNNEI. The CDR3 protein is CASSEWGTGEKLFF. As DNA, the CDR3 is TGTGCCAGCAGTGAATGGGGGACAGGGGAAAAACTGTTTTTT. The full variable domain, in which reference TRBV2 and TRBJ1-4 provide the parts outside the CDR3, is EPEVTQTPSHQVTQMGQEVILRCVPISNHLYFYWYRQILGQKVEFLVSFYNNEISEKSEIFDDQFSVERPDGSNFTLKIRSTKLEDSAMYFCASSEWGTGEKLFFGSGTQLSVL.

The chain carries TRBV9 and TRBJ1-4; 7 bases match TRBD1. CDR3 length: 13 amino acids. Trimming took 7 bases from V and 4 from J; bases not matched to a gene: 4. The germline CDR1 and CDR2 sequences are SGDLS and YYNGEE. CDR3 bases: TGTGCCAGCTCCGGGACAGTTAATGAAAAACTGTTTTTT. It encodes CASSGTVNEKLFF.

This clone was counted once. J is TRBJ2-5 and V is TRBV19; 10 bases are shared with TRBD2. Germline loops: CDR1 LNHDA, CDR2 SQIVND (reference sequence). The ends lost 5 bases at V and 7 bases at J; junction bases unmatched: 19. There are 18 residues in the CDR3. The CDR3: CASSSLEVSGRARGTQYF. Written as DNA, the CDR3 is TGTGCCAGTAGTTCCTTAGAGGTCAGCGGGAGGGCCCGGGGGACCCAGTACTTC. The full variable domain, with the rest looked up from reference TRBV19 and TRBJ2-5, is DGGITQSPKYLFRKEGQNVTLSCEQNLNHDAMYWYRQDPGQGLRLIYYSQIVNDFQKGDIAEGYSVSREKKESFPLTVTSAQKNPTAFYLCASSSLEVSGRARGTQYFGPGTRLLVL.

This clone appeared once. The chain recombines TRBV6-6 with TRBJ2-7; 8 bases line up with TRBD1. The J segment lost 6 bases and the V segment lost 6 bases, leaving 16 bases of the junction unmatched. Germline-derived CDR1 and CDR2 are MNHNY and SVGAGI (reference sequence). This CDR3 is built from 16 residues. The DNA for the CDR3 is TGTGCCAGCAGCTCGGGACAGGTGGTGCCCTCTGGCGAGCAGTACTTC. Its translation: CASSSGQVVPSGEQYF.

This clone was seen once. The chain uses TRBV6-4 and TRBJ2-3, with a possible D match to TRBD1 (5 bases). Trimming left V 3 bases short and J 5 bases short, with 15 bases between. There are 15 residues in the CDR3. From germline, CDR1 is MRHNA and CDR2 SNTAGT. CDR3 amino acids: CASSETRVPGDTQYF. Written as DNA, the CDR3 is TGTGCCAGCAGTGAGACCAGGGTACCCGGAGATACGCAGTATTTT.

The V gene is TRBV7-6, the J gene TRBJ2-5; weak D call: TRBD1 (6 bases). Germline CDR1 SGHVS, CDR2 FNYEAQ. CDR3 length equals 16 residues. With 1 base removed from V and 0 bases from J, the gap between germline ends came to 12 bases. DNA of the CDR3: TGTGCCAGCAGCTTAGGGGACAACAGGTACCAAGAGACCCAGTACTTC. Protein sequence: CASSLGDNRYQETQYF.

This clone was observed once. The chain is built from TRBV30 and TRBJ2-1, with a weak D call TRBD2 (7 bases). Germline V gene lookup returns CDR1 GTSNPN and CDR2 SVGIG (reference sequence). Trimming pared 1 base from V and 10 bases from J, leaving 17 bases between. The CDR3 is made up of 14 amino acids. DNA of the CDR3: TGTGCCTGGAGTGCGGGTGCGGGGGCTTGGGAGCAGTTCTTC. Translated, it gives CAWSAGAGAWEQFF.

Of note for this clone: Other DNA sequences in this sample translate to the same CDR3. The chain employs TRBV6-1 and TRBJ2-7, with D uncertain. CDR3 length: 12 residues. The ends were cut back, 3 bases at V and 2 bases at J, with 5 bases in the middle. The V gene's germline CDR1 is MNHNS and CDR2 SASEGT. The CDR3 reads CASSDGPYEQYF. Here the CDR3 DNA reads TGTGCCAGCAGTGACGGTCCCTACGAGCAGTACTTC.

The chain joins TRBV28 to TRBJ2-1; the match to TRBD1 covers 7 bases. Trimming took 3 bases from V and 9 from J; bases not matched to a gene: 17. Germline-derived CDR1 and CDR2 are MDHEN and SYDVKM. The CDR3 runs to 17 residues. In DNA form, the CDR3 reads TGTGCCAGCAGTTTGTATCCAAATCTTCAAGGGGGCCCTGAGCAGTTCTTC. This translates into CASSLYPNLQGGPEQFF.

The V and J genes are TRBV28 and TRBJ2-7, with TRBD2 matching 8 bases. Germline trimming cut 8 bases from V and 2 bases from J; bases unmatched to any gene: 8. Per germline, CDR1 MDHEN and CDR2 SYDVKM. The CDR3 totals 14 residues. The CDR3 protein is CASCPGTRTYEQYF. The CDR3 nucleotides read TGTGCCAGCTGCCCCGGGACTAGGACCTACGAGCAGTACTTC.